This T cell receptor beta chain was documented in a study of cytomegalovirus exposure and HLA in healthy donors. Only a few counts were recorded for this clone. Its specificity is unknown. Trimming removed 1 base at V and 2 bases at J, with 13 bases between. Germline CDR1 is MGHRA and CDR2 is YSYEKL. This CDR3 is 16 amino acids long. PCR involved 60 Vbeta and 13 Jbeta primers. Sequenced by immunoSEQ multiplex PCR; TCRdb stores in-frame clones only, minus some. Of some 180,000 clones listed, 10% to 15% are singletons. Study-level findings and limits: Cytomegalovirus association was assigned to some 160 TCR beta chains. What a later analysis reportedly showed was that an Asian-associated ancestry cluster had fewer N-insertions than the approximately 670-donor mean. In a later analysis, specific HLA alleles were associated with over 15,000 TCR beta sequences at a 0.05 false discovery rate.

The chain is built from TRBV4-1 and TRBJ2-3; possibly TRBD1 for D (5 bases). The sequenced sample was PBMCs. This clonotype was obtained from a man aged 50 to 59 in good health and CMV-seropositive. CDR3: CASSQVNRPNTDTQYF. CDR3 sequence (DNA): TGCGCCAGCAGCCAAGTGAACAGGCCCAACACAGATACGCAGTATTTT.